The present T cell receptor beta chain was sequenced within a study of blood T cells in healthy people across ages. Per germline, CDR1 LNHNV and CDR2 YYDKDF (reference sequence). V lost 4 bases and J 1 base, leaving 16 bases between the germline ends. The CDR3 totals 16 residues. Primed by a sample-barcoded 5' primer and a J-beta primer mix, a second PCR proceeded for about 6 to 11 cycles. MiXCR, applied by TCRdb to the 5' RACE reads, yields one record per CDR3 protein. The data contain about 1.8 million distinct CDR3 sequences, about 49% of them seen just once; the ten biggest clones take up 2.1%. This clonotype was seen a handful of times.

The chain combines TRBV15 with TRBJ2-5; tentatively, D is TRBD2 (6 bases). The source of this sequence is a woman between 40 and 55 years old in good health. The sample comprised blood. CDR3 protein: CATSTDEGGIQETQYF. The CDR3 DNA sequence: TGTGCCACCAGCACCGACGAAGGAGGGATCCAAGAGACCCAGTACTTC.